The T cell receptor beta chain described here comes from a study of glioma-infiltrating T cells. The study's findings and limits: Very few CDR3 sequences were shared between tissue and blood. Above-expected tissue-blood divergence occurred in all gliomas, most in low-grade ones.

The iRepertoire nested amplicon-rescue multiplex PCR amplified TCR alpha and beta CDR3s from RNA. Each CDR3 protein is one row after TCRdb ran MiXCR on the multiplex PCR reads. The sample shows 100,000 to 150,000 distinct CDR3 sequences, approximately 23% of them seen only once. In its sample, this clonotype was seen many times. Its antigen is not known. The V and J ends lost 4 bases and 4 bases respectively, with 20 bases between them. Looked up from germline, CDR1 is LGHNA and CDR2 is YSLEER. CDR3 length: 16 residues. The gene calls are TRBV4-3 and TRBJ2-7, with D possibly TRBD2 on 5 matching bases. The TCR originated in a human donor with low-grade glioma or glioblastoma, undergoing nonglioma brain surgery, or in good health (not recorded which). Sequenced material: glioma tissue, nonneoplastic brain tissue, or PBMCs (not recorded which). CDR3 residues: CASSPGSRAPPYEQYF. The CDR3 DNA follows: TGCGCCAGCAGCCCCGGGTCGAGGGCCCCCCCATACGAGCAGTACTTC.